This record looks at one T cell receptor beta chain sequence and its context. This CDR3 is built from 15 residues. Germline CDR1 ENHRY, CDR2 SYGVKD. Trimming took 5 bases from V and 7 from J; bases not matched to a gene: 6. The data derive from a study of blood T cell repertoires in COVID-19. Study background: Researchers got acute and convalescent COVID-19 samples from the United States, Italy and Spain. In each case, the material was cDNA or gDNA derived from T cells, B-cell-depleted T cells, or PBMCs.

In the original analysis: Scientists estimated how many nucleated cells there were by amplifying reference gene primers. Using immunoSEQ multiplex PCR, the repertoire was profiled, and TCRdb retains in-frame clones only, with some absent. D and trimming were read from the DNA, whereas the V and J calls and clone size are those reported in that table. The profile covers tens of thousands of clones, with around 86% appearing a single time and 25% to 30% taken by the ten largest. The chain joins TRBV10-3 to TRBJ1-6; TRBD1 matches 9 bases. The source is a human donor in a cohort sampled during active COVID-19. The sample consisted of peripheral blood. The DNA of the CDR3 is TGTGCCATCAGTCTTAGACAGGGGGAAAATTCACCCCTCCACTTT. Residues: CAISLRQGENSPLHF.